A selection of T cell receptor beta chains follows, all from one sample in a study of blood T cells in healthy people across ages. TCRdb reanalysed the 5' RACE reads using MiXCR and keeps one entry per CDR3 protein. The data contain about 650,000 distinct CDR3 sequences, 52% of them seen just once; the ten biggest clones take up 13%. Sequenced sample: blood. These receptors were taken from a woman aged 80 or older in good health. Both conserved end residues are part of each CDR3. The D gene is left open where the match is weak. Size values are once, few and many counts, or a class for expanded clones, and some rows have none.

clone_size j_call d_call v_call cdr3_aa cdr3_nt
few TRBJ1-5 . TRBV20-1 CSATRPNRYSNQPQHF TGCAGTGCTACCCGGCCCAACAGGTATAGCAATCAGCCCCAGCATTTT
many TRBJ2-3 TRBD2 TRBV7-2 CASSSLVAGEADTQYF TGTGCCAGCAGCTCCCTGGTAGCGGGAGAAGCAGATACGCAGTATTTT
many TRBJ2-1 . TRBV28 CASSSMGGLYNEQFF TGTGCCAGCAGCTCCATGGGGGGCCTTTACAATGAGCAGTTCTTC
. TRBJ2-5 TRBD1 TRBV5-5 CASSSSGTGSRETQYF TGTGCCAGCAGCTCTTCCGGGACAGGGAGTAGGGAGACCCAGTACTTC
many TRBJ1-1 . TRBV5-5 CASSLGGGETEAFF TGTGCCAGCAGCTTGGGAGGGGGAGAAACTGAAGCTTTCTTT
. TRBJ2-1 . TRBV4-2 CASTLGLRTYNEQFF TGTGCCAGCACCCTAGGACTGAGGACCTACAATGAGCAGTTCTTC
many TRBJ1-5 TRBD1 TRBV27 CASSQGTGGNQPQHF TGTGCCAGCAGTCAAGGGACAGGGGGGAATCAGCCCCAGCATTTT
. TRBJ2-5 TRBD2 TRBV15 CATSRLAGGKQETQYF TGTGCCACCAGCAGGCTAGCGGGAGGAAAACAAGAGACCCAGTACTTC
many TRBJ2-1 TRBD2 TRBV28 CASSWRRTSVLYNEQFF TGTGCCAGCAGTTGGCGGAGGACTAGCGTTCTATACAATGAGCAGTTCTTC
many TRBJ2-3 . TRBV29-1 CSVEGLEGEWENTQYF TGCAGCGTTGAAGGTCTAGAGGGGGAGTGGGAGAATACGCAGTATTTT
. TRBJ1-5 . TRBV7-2 CASSSEPREQPQHF TGTGCCAGCAGCTCCGAACCCAGGGAGCAGCCCCAGCATTTT
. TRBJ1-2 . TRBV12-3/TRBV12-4 CASSLRSGTTNYGYTF TGTGCCAGCAGCCTCCGCTCCGGGACAACAAACTATGGCTACACCTTC
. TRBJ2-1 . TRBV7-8 CASSLGFLGGAYNEQFF TGTGCCAGCAGCTTAGGGTTTCTGGGGGGCGCCTACAATGAGCAGTTCTTC
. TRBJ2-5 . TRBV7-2 CASSVLPGLETQYF TGTGCCAGCAGCGTCCTCCCAGGGTTGGAGACCCAGTACTTC
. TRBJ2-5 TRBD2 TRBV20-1 CSARGASGGGQETQYF TGCAGTGCTAGAGGGGCTAGCGGAGGAGGTCAAGAGACCCAGTACTTC
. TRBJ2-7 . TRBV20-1 CSAREDAREQYF TGCAGTGCTAGGGAGGACGCTCGCGAGCAGTACTTC
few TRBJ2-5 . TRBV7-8 CASSLLGPVETQYF TGTGCCAGCAGCTTACTGGGACCCGTGGAGACCCAGTACTTC
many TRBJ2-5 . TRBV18 CASSEQQETQYF TGTGCCAGCAGTGAACAGCAAGAGACCCAGTACTTC
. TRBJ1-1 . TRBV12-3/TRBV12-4 CASSFAGMNTEVFF TGTGCCAGCAGTTTCGCCGGCATGAACACTGAAGTTTTCTTT
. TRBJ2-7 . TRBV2 CASSLRSGSLYEQYF TGTGCCAGCAGTCTCCGGTCAGGGTCCCTCTACGAGCAGTACTTC
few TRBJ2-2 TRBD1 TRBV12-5 CASGQTGGESTGELFF TGTGCTAGTGGCCAGACAGGGGGCGAGAGCACCGGGGAGCTGTTTTTT
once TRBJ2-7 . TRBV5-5 CASSQLIGTGYEQYF TGTGCCAGCAGCCAACTCATCGGGACGGGCTACGAGCAGTACTTC
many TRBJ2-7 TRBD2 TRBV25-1 CATERAGGNSEQYF TGTGCCACGGAAAGGGCGGGGGGCAATAGCGAGCAGTACTTC
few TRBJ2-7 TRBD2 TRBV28 CATKAGGNYYEQYF TGTGCCACCAAAGCGGGGGGGAATTACTACGAGCAGTACTTC
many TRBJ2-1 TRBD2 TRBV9 CASSVAGGAIYNEQFF TGTGCCAGCAGCGTAGCCGGGGGGGCCATCTACAATGAGCAGTTCTTC
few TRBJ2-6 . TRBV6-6 CASSTQDSGANVLTF TGTGCCAGCAGTACGCAGGACTCTGGGGCCAACGTCCTGACTTTC